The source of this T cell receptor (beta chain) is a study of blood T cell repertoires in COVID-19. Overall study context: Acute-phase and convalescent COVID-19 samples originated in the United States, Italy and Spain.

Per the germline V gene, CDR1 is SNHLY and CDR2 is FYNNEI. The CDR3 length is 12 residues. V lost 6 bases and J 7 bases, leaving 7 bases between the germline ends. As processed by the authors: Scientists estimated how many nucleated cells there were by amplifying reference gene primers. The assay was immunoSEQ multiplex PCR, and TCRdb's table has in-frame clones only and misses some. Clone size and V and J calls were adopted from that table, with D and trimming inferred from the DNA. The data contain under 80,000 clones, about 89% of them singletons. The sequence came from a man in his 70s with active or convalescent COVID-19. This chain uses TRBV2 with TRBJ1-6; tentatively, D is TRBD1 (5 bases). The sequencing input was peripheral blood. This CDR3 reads CASRGENSPLHF. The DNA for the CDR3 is TGTGCCAGCAGAGGGGAAAATTCACCCCTCCACTTT. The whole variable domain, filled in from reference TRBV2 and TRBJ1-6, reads EPEVTQTPSHQVTQMGQEVILRCVPISNHLYFYWYRQILGQKVEFLVSFYNNEISEKSEIFDDQFSVERPDGSNFTLKIRSTKLEDSAMYFCASRGENSPLHFGNGTRLTVT.